This T cell receptor (beta chain) was observed in a study of human T cells and chemical hapten exposure. The wider study: In the roughly 23-week study, patients were dosed weekly with diphenylcyclopropenone on the scalp throughout. Study-wide findings and caveats: The study found expanded TCRs formed significantly more large CDR3 similarity clusters than controls.

Notes on this clonotype: Its antigen remains unidentified.

This CDR3 region has 16 residues. Germline assignment: CDR1 SGHRS and CDR2 YFSETQ. V was pared by 2 bases and J by 2 bases, with 6 bases of the junction left unmatched. The time point was: pre-sensitization, week 0. This sample's treatment: therapeutic diphenylcyclopropenone sensitization with weekly scalp DPC. Unique molecular identifiers were attached to individual cDNA molecules during library preparation. One entry per CDR3 protein, called by TCRdb with MiXCR from the RACE reads. The data contain roughly 88,000 distinct CDR3 sequences, 8% to 10% of them seen just once; the ten biggest clones take up around 3.6%.

V gene TRBV5-1 combines with J gene TRBJ2-1, with 8 bases aligning to TRBD1. Material: whole blood, obtained in connection with sensitization to the hapten diphenylcyclopropenone (DPC). This TCR came from a woman aged 40 to 50 with alopecia areata. Some clones in this sample may be carry-over from other donors' samples. CDR3 sequence reads: CASSFGTGGAYNEQFF. CDR3 bases: TGCGCCAGCAGCTTCGGGACAGGCGGCGCCTACAATGAGCAGTTCTTC.